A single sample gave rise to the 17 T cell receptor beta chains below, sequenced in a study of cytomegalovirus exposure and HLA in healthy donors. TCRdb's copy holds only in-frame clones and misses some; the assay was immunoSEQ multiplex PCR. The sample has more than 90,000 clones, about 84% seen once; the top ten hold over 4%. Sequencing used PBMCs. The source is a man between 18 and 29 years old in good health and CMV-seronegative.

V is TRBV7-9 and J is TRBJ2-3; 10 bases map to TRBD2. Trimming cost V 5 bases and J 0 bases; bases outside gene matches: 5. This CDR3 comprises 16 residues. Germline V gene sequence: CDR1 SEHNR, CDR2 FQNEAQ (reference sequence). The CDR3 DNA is TGTGCCAGCAGCCCCGGACTAGCGGCGAGCACAGATACGCAGTATTTT. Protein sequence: CASSPGLAASTDTQYF.

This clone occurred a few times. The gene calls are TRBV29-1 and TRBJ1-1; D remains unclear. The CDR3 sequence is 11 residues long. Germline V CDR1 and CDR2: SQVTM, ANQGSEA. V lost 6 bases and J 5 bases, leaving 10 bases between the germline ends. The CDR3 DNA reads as TGCAGCGTCAGAAAGGAGACTGAAGCTTTCTTT. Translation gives CSVRKETEAFF.

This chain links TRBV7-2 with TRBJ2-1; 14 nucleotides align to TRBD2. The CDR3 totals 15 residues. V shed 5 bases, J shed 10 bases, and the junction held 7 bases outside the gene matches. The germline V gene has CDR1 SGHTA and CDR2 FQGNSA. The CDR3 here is CASSPRLAGGREQFF. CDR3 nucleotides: TGTGCCAGCAGCCCAAGACTAGCGGGAGGGCGGGAGCAGTTCTTC.

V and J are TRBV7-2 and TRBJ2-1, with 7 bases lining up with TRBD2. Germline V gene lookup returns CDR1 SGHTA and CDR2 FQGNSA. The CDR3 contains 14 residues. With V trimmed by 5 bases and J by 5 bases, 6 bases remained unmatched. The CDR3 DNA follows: TGTGCCAGCAGCCGAGGGACTACCAACAATGAGCAGTTCTTC. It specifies CASSRGTTNNEQFF.

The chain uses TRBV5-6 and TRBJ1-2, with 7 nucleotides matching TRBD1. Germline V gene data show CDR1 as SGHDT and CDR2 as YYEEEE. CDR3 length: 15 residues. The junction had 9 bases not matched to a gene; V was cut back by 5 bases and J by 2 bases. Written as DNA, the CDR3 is TGTGCCAGCAGGGACGATGGACAGGCGAACTATGGCTACACCTTC. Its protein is CASRDDGQANYGYTF.

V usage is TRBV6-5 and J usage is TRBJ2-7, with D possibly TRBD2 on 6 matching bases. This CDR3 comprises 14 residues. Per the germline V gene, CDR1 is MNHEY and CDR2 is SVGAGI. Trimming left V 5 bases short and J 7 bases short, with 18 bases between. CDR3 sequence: CASSNRWGVEEQYF. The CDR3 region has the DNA TGTGCCAGCAGTAACAGGTGGGGGGTGGAGGAGCAGTACTTC.

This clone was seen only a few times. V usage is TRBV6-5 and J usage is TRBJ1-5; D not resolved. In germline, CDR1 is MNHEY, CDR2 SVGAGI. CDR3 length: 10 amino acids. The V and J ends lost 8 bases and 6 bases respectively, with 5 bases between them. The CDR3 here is CASGIQPQHF. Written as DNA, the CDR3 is TGTGCCAGCGGCATTCAGCCCCAGCATTTT.

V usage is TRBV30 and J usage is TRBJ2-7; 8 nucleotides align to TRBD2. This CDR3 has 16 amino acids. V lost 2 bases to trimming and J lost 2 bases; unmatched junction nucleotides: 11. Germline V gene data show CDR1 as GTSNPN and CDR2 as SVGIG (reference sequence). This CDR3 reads CAWSLPEREWAYEQYF. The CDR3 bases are TGTGCCTGGAGTCTACCGGAGCGGGAGTGGGCCTACGAGCAGTACTTC.

This CDR3 reads CASSGTGDPEAFF. CDR3 coding DNA: TGTGCCAGCAGTGGGACAGGGGACCCTGAAGCTTTCTTT. The chain carries TRBV6-1 and TRBJ1-1; 9 positions match TRBD1. Trimming at V came to 4 bases and at J to 6 bases, leaving 3 bases not matched to a gene. Germline V gives CDR1 MNHNS, CDR2 SASEGT. The CDR3 is 13 residues long.

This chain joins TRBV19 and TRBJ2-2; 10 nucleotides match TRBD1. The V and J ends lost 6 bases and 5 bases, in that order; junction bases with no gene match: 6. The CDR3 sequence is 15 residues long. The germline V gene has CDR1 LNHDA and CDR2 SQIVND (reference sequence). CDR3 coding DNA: TGTGCCAGTAGAAGGGGGACAGGGGAAACCGGGGAGCTGTTTTTT. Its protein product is CASRRGTGETGELFF.

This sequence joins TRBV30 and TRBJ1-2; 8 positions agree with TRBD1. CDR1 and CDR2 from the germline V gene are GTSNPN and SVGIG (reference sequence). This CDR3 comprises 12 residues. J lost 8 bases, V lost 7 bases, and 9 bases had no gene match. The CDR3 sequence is CALPGQAGGYTF. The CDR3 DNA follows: TGTGCCTTACCGGGACAGGCTGGAGGCTACACCTTC.

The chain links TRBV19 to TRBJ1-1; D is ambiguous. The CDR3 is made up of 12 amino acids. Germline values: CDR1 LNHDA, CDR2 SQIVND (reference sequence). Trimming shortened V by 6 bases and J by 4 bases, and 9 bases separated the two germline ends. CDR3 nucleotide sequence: TGTGCCAGTAGGGGCGTAGGCACTGAAGCTTTCTTT. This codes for CASRGVGTEAFF.

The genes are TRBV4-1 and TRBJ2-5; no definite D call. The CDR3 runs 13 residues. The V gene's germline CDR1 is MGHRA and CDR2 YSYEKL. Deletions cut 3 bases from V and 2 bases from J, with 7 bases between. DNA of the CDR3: TGCGCCAGCAGCCAGGTAGATCAAGAGACCCAGTACTTC. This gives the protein CASSQVDQETQYF.

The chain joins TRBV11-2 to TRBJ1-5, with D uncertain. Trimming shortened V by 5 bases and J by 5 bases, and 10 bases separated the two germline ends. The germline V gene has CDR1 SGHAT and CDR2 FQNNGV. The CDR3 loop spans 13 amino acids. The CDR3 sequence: CASSTDTHQPQHF. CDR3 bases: TGTGCCAGCAGCACCGACACGCATCAGCCCCAGCATTTT. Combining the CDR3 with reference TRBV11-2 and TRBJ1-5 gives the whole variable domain EAGVAQSPRYKIIEKRQSVAFWCNPISGHATLYWYQQILGQGPKLLIQFQNNGVVDDSQLPKDRFSAERLKGVDSTLKIQPAKLEDSAVYLCASSTDTHQPQHFGDGTRLSIL.

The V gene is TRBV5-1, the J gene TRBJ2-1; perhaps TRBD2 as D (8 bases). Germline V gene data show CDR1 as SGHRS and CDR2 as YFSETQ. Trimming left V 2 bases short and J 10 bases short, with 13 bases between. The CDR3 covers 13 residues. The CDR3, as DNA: TGCGCCAGCAGCTTTTCGGGAGGGGGCGAGCAGTTCTTC. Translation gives CASSFSGGGEQFF.

CDR3 sequence reads: CASSLGQGATEAFF. CDR3 bases: TGTGCCAGCAGCTTGGGACAGGGTGCGACTGAAGCTTTCTTT. The chain uses TRBV11-2 and TRBJ1-1, with 9 bases aligning to TRBD1. This CDR3 is 14 amino acids long. V gave up 3 bases and J gave up 5 bases; unmatched junction bases: 4. From germline, CDR1 is SGHAT and CDR2 FQNNGV.

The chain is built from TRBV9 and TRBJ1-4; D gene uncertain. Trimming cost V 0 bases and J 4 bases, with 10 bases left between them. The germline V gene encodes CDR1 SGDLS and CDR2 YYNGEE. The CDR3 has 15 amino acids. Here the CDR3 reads CASSVEGRDNEKLFF. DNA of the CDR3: TGTGCCAGCAGCGTAGAAGGGAGGGATAATGAAAAACTGTTTTTT. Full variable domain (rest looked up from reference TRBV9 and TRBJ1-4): DSGVTQTPKHLITATGQRVTLRCSPRSGDLSVYWYQQSLDQGLQFLIQYYNGEERAKGNILERFSAQQFPDLHSELNLSSLELGDSALYFCASSVEGRDNEKLFFGSGTQLSVL.